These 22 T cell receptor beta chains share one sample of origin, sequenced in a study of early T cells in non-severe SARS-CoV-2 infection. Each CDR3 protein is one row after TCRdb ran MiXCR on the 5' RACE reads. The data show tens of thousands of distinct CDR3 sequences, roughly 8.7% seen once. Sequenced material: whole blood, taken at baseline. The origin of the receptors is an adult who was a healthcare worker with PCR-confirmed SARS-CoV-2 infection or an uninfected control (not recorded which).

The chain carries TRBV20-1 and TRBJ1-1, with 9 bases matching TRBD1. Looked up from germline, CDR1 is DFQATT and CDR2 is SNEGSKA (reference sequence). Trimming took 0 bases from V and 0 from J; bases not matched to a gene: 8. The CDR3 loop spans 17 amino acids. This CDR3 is CSARDPGQGAMNTEAFF. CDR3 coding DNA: TGCAGTGCTAGAGATCCGGGACAGGGAGCCATGAACACTGAAGCTTTCTTT.

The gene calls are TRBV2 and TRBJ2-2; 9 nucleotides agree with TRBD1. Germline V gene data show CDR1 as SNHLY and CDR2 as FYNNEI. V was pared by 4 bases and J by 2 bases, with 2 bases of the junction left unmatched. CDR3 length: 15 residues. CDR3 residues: CASSVQGANTGELFF. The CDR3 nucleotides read TGTGCCAGCAGTGTACAGGGGGCAAACACCGGGGAGCTGTTTTTT.

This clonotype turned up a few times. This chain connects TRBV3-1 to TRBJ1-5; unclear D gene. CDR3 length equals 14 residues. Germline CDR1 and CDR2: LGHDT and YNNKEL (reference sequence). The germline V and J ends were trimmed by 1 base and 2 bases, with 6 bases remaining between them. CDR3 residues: CASSQGWGNQPQHF. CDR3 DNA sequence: TGTGCCAGCAGCCAAGGATGGGGCAATCAGCCCCAGCATTTT.

This CDR3 reads CASRGDTALHEQYF. For the CDR3, the DNA is TGTGCCAGCAGGGGGGATACGGCGCTCCACGAGCAGTACTTC. The J gene is TRBJ2-7, the V gene TRBV25-1, with D perhaps given as TRBD1 or TRBD2 (5 bases each). Trimming shortened V by 6 bases and J by 5 bases, and 17 bases separated the two germline ends. CDR3 length: 14 residues. Per the germline V gene, CDR1 is MGHDK and CDR2 is SYGVNS.

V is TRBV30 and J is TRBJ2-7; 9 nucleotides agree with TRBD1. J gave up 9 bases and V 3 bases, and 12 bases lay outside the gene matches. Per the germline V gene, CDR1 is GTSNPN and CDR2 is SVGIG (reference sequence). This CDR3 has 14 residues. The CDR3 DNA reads TGTGCCTGGAGCGGACAGGGGATCCTACGAGGGCAGTACTTC. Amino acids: CAWSGQGILRGQYF.

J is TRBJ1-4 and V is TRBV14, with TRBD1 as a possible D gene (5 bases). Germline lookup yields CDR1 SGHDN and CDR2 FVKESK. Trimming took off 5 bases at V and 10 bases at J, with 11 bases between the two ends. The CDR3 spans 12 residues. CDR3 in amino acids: CASSGPGLKLFF. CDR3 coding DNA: TGTGCCAGCAGCGGGCCGGGACTAAAACTGTTTTTT.

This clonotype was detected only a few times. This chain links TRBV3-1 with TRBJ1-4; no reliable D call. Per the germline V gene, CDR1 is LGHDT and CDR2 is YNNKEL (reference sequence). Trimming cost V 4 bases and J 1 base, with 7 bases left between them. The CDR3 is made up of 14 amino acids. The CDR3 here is CASSPYLTNEKLFF. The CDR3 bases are TGTGCCAGCAGCCCCTATTTAACTAATGAAAAACTGTTTTTT. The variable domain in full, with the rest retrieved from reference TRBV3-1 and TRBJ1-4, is DTAVSQTPKYLVTQMGNDKSIKCEQNLGHDTMYWYKQDSKKFLKIMFSYNNKELIINETVPNRFSPKSPDKAHLNLHINSLELGDSAVYFCASSPYLTNEKLFFGSGTQLSVL.

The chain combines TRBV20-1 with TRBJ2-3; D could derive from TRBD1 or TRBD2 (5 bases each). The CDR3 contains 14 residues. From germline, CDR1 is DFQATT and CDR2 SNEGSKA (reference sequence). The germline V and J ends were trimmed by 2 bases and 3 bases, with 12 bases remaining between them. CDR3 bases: TGCAGTGCTAGATTTCCGGGACGGACAGATACGCAGTATTTT. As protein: CSARFPGRTDTQYF.

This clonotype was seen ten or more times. The CDR3 reads CASSERRPGLRGFF. The CDR3 DNA reads as TGTGCCAGCAGCGAAAGGCGGCCGGGGCTCAGGGGTTTCTTT. The rearrangement joins TRBV2 to TRBJ1-1; D is possibly TRBD1 (6 bases). This CDR3 is built from 14 residues. Per the germline V gene, CDR1 is SNHLY and CDR2 is FYNNEI. V was clipped by 6 bases and J by 13 bases, with 24 bases between them. The entire variable domain, with the rest obtained from reference TRBV2 and TRBJ1-1, is as follows: EPEVTQTPSHQVTQMGQEVILRCVPISNHLYFYWYRQILGQKVEFLVSFYNNEISEKSEIFDDQFSVERPDGSNFTLKIRSTKLEDSAMYFCASSERRPGLRGFFGQGTRLTVV.

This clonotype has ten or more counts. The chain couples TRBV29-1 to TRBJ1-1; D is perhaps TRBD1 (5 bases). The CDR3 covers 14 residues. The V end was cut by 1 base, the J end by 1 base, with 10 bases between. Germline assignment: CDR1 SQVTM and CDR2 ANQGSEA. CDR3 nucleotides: TGCAGCGTTGAAGTGGGCAGGGCGAACACTGAAGCTTTCTTT. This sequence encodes CSVEVGRANTEAFF.

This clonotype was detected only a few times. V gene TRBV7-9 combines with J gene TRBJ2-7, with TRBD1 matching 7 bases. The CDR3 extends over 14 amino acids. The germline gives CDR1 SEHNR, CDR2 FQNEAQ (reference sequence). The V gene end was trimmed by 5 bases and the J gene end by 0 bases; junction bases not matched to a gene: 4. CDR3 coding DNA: TGTGCCAGCAGCATAGGACAGGACTCCTACGAGCAGTACTTC. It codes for CASSIGQDSYEQYF.

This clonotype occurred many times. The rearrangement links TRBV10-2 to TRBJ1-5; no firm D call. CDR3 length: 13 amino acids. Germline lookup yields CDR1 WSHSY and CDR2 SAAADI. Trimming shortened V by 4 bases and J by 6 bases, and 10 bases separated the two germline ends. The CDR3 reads CASSVDWGQPQHF. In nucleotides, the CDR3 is TGCGCCAGCAGTGTAGATTGGGGTCAGCCCCAGCATTTT.

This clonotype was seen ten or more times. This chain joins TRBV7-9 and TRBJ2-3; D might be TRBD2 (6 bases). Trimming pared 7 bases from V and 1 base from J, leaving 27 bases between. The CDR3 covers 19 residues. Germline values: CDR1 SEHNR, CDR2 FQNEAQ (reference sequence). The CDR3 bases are TGTGCCAGCACCCATCAACTAGCTGGGACTCGGTTACGCACAGATACGCAGTATTTT. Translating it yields CASTHQLAGTRLRTDTQYF.

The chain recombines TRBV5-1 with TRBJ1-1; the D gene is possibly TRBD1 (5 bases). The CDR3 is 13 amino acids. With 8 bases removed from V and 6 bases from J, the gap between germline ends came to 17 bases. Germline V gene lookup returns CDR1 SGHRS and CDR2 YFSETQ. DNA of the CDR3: TGCGCCAGTTCCTACCGGGGGGGACCTGAAGCTTTCTTT. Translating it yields CASSYRGGPEAFF. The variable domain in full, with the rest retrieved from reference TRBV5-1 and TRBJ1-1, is KAGVTQTPRYLIKTRGQQVTLSCSPISGHRSVSWYQQTPGQGLQFLFEYFSETQRNKGNFPGRFSGRQFSNSRSEMNVSTLELGDSALYLCASSYRGGPEAFFGQGTRLTVV.

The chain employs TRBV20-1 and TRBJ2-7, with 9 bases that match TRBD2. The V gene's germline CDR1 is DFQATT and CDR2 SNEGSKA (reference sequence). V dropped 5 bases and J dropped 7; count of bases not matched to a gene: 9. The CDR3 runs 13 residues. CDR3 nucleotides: TGCAGTGCTTTCCCCGGGACTAGCAGGGAGCAGTACTTC. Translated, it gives CSAFPGTSREQYF.

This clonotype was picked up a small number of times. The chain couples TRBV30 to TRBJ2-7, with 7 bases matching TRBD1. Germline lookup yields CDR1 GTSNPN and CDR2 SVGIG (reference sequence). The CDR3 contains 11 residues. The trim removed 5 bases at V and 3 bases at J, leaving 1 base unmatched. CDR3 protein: CAWGTVYEQYF. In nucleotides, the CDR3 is TGTGCCTGGGGGACAGTCTACGAGCAGTACTTC.

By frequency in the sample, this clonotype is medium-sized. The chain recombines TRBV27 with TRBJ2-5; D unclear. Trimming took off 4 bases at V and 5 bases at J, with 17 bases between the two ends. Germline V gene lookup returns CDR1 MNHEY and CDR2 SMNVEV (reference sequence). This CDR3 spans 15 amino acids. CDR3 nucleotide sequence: TGTGCCAGCAGTTCCTACCAGCTTGGCAAGGAGACCCAGTACTTC. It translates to CASSSYQLGKETQYF.

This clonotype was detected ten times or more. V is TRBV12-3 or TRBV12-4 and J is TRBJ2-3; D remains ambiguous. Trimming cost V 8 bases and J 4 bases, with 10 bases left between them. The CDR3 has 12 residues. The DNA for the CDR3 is TGTGCCAGCTCCCCGTTGGCAGATACGCAGTATTTT. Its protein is CASSPLADTQYF.

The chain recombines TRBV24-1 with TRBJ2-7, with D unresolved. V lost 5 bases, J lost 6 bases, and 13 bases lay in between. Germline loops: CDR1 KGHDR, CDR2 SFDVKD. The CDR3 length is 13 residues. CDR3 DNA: TGTGCCACCAGTGGGGCGGAGATGAGCGAGCAGTACTTC. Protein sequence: CATSGAEMSEQYF.

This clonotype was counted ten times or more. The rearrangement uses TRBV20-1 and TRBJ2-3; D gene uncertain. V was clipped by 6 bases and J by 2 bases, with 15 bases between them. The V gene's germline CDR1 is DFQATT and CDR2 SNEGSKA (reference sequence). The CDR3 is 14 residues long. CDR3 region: CSAVAQSFTDTQYF. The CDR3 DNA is TGCAGTGCCGTTGCCCAATCCTTCACAGATACGCAGTATTTT.

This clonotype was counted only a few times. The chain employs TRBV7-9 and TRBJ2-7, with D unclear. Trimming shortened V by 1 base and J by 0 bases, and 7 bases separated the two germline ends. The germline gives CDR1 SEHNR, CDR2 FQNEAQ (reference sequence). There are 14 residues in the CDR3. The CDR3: CASSLDPNSYEQYF. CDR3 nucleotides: TGTGCCAGCAGCTTAGACCCGAACTCCTACGAGCAGTACTTC.

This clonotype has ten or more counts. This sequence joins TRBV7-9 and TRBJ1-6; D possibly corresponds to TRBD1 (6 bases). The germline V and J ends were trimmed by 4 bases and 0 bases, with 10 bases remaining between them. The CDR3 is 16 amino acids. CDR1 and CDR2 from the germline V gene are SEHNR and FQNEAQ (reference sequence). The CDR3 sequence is CASSYQGSSYNSPLHF. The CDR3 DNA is TGTGCCAGCAGCTACCAGGGGAGCTCCTATAATTCACCCCTCCACTTT. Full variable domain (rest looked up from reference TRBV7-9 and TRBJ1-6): DTGVSQNPRHKITKRGQNVTFRCDPISEHNRLYWYRQTLGQGPEFLTYFQNEAQLEKSRLLSDRFSAERPKGSFSTLEIQRTEQGDSAMYLCASSYQGSSYNSPLHFGNGTRLTVT.